This passage covers 23 T cell receptor beta chains from one sample sequenced in a study of blood T cell repertoires in COVID-19. This table comes from immunoSEQ multiplex PCR, and its TCRdb copy is limited to in-frame clones, with some not included. The table shows approximately 220,000 clones, with roughly 86% occurring only once. Sequenced input: PBMCs or T cells enriched from blood (not recorded which). Receptors were obtained from a woman aged 25 to 39 with acute COVID-19.

The CDR3 region is CASRATGTGDYEQYF. CDR3 in DNA: TGTGCCAGCAGAGCTACCGGGACAGGGGACTACGAGCAGTACTTC. The V gene is TRBV5-5, the J gene TRBJ2-7, with 10 bases matching TRBD1. From germline, CDR1 is SGHKS and CDR2 YYEKEE (reference sequence). With V trimmed by 5 bases and J by 3 bases, 8 bases remained unmatched. This CDR3 has 15 residues.

The V gene is TRBV24-1, the J gene TRBJ2-1; D is ambiguous. The CDR3 runs to 16 residues. In germline, CDR1 is KGHDR, CDR2 SFDVKD. V lost 2 bases, J lost 0 bases, and 10 bases lay in between. CDR3 nucleotide sequence: TGTGCCACCAGTGATTCTCGTTCTAGCTCCTACAATGAGCAGTTCTTC. Its translation is CATSDSRSSSYNEQFF.

This clone was recorded a few times. The CDR3, as DNA: TGTGCCAGCAGCTCGGGAGGACAGGGCGAAGGGAGAGTCCACTTT. The encoded protein is CASSSGGQGEGRVHF. The gene calls are TRBV5-6 and TRBJ1-6, with 8 positions matching TRBD1. The trim removed 3 bases at V and 17 bases at J, leaving 16 bases unmatched. This CDR3 is built from 15 residues. Germline CDR1 is SGHDT and CDR2 is YYEEEE.

This clone has only a few counts. The chain links TRBV19 to TRBJ2-5; 12 nucleotides match TRBD2. The V gene end was trimmed by 2 bases and the J gene end by 5 bases; junction bases not matched to a gene: 3. CDR3 length equals 15 residues. Germline V gene sequence: CDR1 LNHDA, CDR2 SQIVND (reference sequence). For the CDR3, the DNA is TGTGCCAGTAGTATATCTAGCGGGGGGGCTGAGACCCAGTACTTC. Translating it yields CASSISSGGAETQYF.

The chain recombines TRBV5-1 with TRBJ1-4; weak D call: TRBD1 (5 bases). CDR3 length: 14 residues. With 4 bases removed from V and 8 bases from J, the gap between germline ends came to 15 bases. Germline V gene sequence: CDR1 SGHRS, CDR2 YFSETQ. CDR3 sequence reads: CASSPRGADEKLFF. The CDR3, as DNA: TGCGCCAGCAGCCCAAGGGGTGCGGACGAAAAACTGTTTTTT.

The chain couples TRBV4-3 to TRBJ2-7; 10 bases fit TRBD2. Germline V gene lookup returns CDR1 LGHNA and CDR2 YSLEER. The length of the CDR3 is 15 residues. V lost 0 bases to trimming and J lost 12 bases; unmatched junction nucleotides: 11. In DNA form, the CDR3 reads TGCGCCAGCAGCCAAGACCTAGCGGGGGCTAGAAGGTGGTACTTC. It codes for CASSQDLAGARRWYF.

The chain recombines TRBV11-3 with TRBJ2-3, with a weak D call TRBD2 (5 bases). Germline V gene data show CDR1 as SGHNT and CDR2 as YENEEA. The CDR3 contains 15 residues. V was pared by 5 bases and J by 0 bases, with 12 bases between. Here the CDR3 reads CASSRSGTSTDTQYF. The CDR3 DNA follows: TGTGCCAGCAGCCGGAGCGGCACGAGCACAGATACGCAGTATTTT.

The chain has TRBV7-6 and TRBJ1-2, with a tentative D call TRBD1 (5 bases). V lost 6 bases and J lost 4, with 15 bases in between. Germline loops: CDR1 SGHVS, CDR2 FNYEAQ. The CDR3 covers 14 residues. The CDR3 nucleotides are TGTGCCAGCAGTATTAACCAGGGTACCTATGGCTACACCTTC. It translates to CASSINQGTYGYTF.

J is TRBJ1-4 and V is TRBV7-2; D perhaps matches TRBD1 (6 bases). V lost 4 bases and J lost 7, with 10 bases in between. Germline lookup yields CDR1 SGHTA and CDR2 FQGNSA. The CDR3 contains 13 residues. CDR3 loop: CASSSTGGEKLFF. The CDR3 DNA is TGTGCCAGCAGCTCGACAGGTGGTGAAAAACTGTTTTTT.

This clone was found a few times. J is TRBJ1-2 and V is TRBV7-9; 7 bases map to TRBD1. Germline lookup yields CDR1 SEHNR and CDR2 FQNEAQ (reference sequence). The CDR3 has 14 residues. Trimming removed 4 bases from V and 8 bases from J; junction bases left unmatched: 10. CDR3 in amino acids: CASSWRQGTEGYTF. The CDR3 nucleotides are TGTGCCAGCAGCTGGAGACAGGGAACGGAAGGCTACACCTTC.

V gene TRBV27 combines with J gene TRBJ2-5; perhaps TRBD2 as D (6 bases). Germline lookup yields CDR1 MNHEY and CDR2 SMNVEV (reference sequence). V lost 6 bases, J lost 5 bases, and 13 bases lay in between. This CDR3 is 13 amino acids long. CDR3 loop: CASRGGWEETQYF. CDR3 nucleotide sequence: TGTGCCAGCAGGGGGGGATGGGAGGAGACCCAGTACTTC.

The chain uses TRBV18 and TRBJ2-5, with D uncertain. V was cut by 3 bases and J by 1 base, with 9 bases left in between. Germline V gene sequence: CDR1 KGHSH, CDR2 LQKENI. This CDR3 is 14 amino acids long. The CDR3 here is CASSPFERQETQYF. Written as DNA, the CDR3 is TGTGCCAGCTCACCCTTTGAGCGCCAAGAGACCCAGTACTTC.

This clone was recorded once. The chain combines TRBV12-5 with TRBJ2-3; D may be TRBD2 (6 bases). This CDR3 is 17 amino acids long. CDR1 is LGHNT, CDR2 FRNRAP, per germline. V was trimmed by 0 bases and J by 3 bases, leaving 16 bases between them. CDR3 amino acids: CASGLVLRGRGTDTQYF. CDR3 nucleotide sequence: TGTGCTAGTGGTTTGGTATTGCGGGGAAGAGGGACAGATACGCAGTATTTT. The variable domain in full, with the rest retrieved from reference TRBV12-5 and TRBJ2-3, is DARVTQTPRHKVTEMGQEVTMRCQPILGHNTVFWYRQTMMQGLELLAYFRNRAPLDDSGMPKDRFSAEMPDATLATLKIQPSEPRDSAVYFCASGLVLRGRGTDTQYFGPGTRLTVL.

This chain connects TRBV7-8 to TRBJ2-7; D gene uncertain. This CDR3 region has 13 residues. V lost 3 bases and J lost 8, with 14 bases in between. Germline loops: CDR1 SGHVS, CDR2 FQNEAQ. CDR3 coding DNA: TGTGCCAGCAGCTTCAACGACTCGCCCAAGCAGTACTTC. Translated: CASSFNDSPKQYF.

CDR3 region: CGDRDQPQHF. CDR3 in DNA: TGTGGGGACAGGGATCAGCCCCAGCATTTT. V usage is TRBV21-1 and J usage is TRBJ1-5; the table's D call, TRBD1, was not checked against the DNA. TRBV21-1 is a pseudogene. This CDR3 is 10 amino acids long.

This chain connects TRBV6-1 to TRBJ1-1; D is possibly TRBD1 (5 bases). Trimming stripped 4 bases from V and 0 bases from J, with 12 bases between. CDR1 MNHNS and CDR2 SASEGT come from the germline V gene. The CDR3 is 15 amino acids. The CDR3 coding sequence is TGTGCCAGCAGTGCGCCGGGACTGGTGAACACTGAAGCTTTCTTT. Its translation: CASSAPGLVNTEAFF.

The genes are TRBV12-3 or TRBV12-4 and TRBJ1-2; D might be TRBD1 (5 bases). Between the trimmed V and J ends, which lost 6 bases and 4 bases, there was a span of 6 bases. This CDR3 is built from 11 residues. CDR3 region: CASRGGYGYTF. CDR3 nucleotide sequence: TGTGCCAGCAGGGGGGGCTATGGCTACACCTTC.

The V call is TRBV5-6, the J call TRBJ2-1; D remains unclear. Trimming removed 4 bases from V and 5 bases from J, with 7 bases in between. The CDR3 has 12 amino acids. Per germline, CDR1 SGHDT and CDR2 YYEEEE. CDR3 protein: CASSPRDNEQFF. CDR3 sequence (DNA): TGTGCCAGCAGCCCCCGGGACAATGAGCAGTTCTTC. Filled out from reference TRBV5-6 and TRBJ2-1, the complete variable domain reads DAGVTQSPTHLIKTRGQQVTLRCSPKSGHDTVSWYQQALGQGPQFIFQYYEEEERQRGNFPDRFSGHQFPNYSSELNVNALLLGDSALYLCASSPRDNEQFFGPGTRLTVL.

This clone was counted between two and nine times. V and J are TRBV19 and TRBJ1-5, with D tentatively TRBD1 (5 bases). Trimming took 0 bases from V and 10 from J, leaving 7 bases between them. Germline CDR1 LNHDA, CDR2 SQIVND (reference sequence). The CDR3 is 12 amino acids. The DNA for the CDR3 is TGTGCCAGTAGTATAGATAGGGGTCCCCAGCATTTT. Protein sequence: CASSIDRGPQHF.

The rearrangement links TRBV5-1 to TRBJ1-3, with 7 bases that match TRBD1. This CDR3 region has 14 residues. V was pared by 0 bases and J by 4 bases, with 1 base of the junction left unmatched. In germline, CDR1 is SGHRS, CDR2 YFSETQ. The CDR3 DNA reads TGCGCCAGCAGCTTGGACAGGGGCGGAAACACCATATATTTT. Protein sequence: CASSLDRGGNTIYF.

CDR3 amino acids: CATERGGQETQYF. In nucleotides, the CDR3 is TGTGCCACCGAGAGGGGGGGCCAAGAGACCCAGTACTTC. The rearrangement uses TRBV3-1 (or the pseudogene TRBV3-2) and TRBJ2-5; TRBD2 might be the D (7 bases). The length of the CDR3 is 13 residues. Per the germline V gene, CDR1 is LGHDT and CDR2 is YNNKEL (reference sequence). Trimming took off 10 bases at V and 1 base at J, with 13 bases between the two ends.

The rearrangement uses TRBV5-1 and TRBJ1-1; possibly TRBD1 for D (6 bases). CDR1 and CDR2 (germline): SGHRS, YFSETQ. Trimming removed 4 bases at V and 0 bases at J, with 13 bases between. The CDR3 is 15 residues long. CDR3 protein: CASSTQGEMNTEAFF. The CDR3, as DNA: TGCGCCAGCAGCACACAGGGTGAAATGAACACTGAAGCTTTCTTT.

This clone came up a few times. The chain is built from TRBV11-2 and TRBJ2-1; no firm D call. The V and J ends lost 2 bases and 7 bases respectively, with 12 bases between them. The CDR3 extends over 14 amino acids. CDR1 and CDR2 from the germline V gene are SGHAT and FQNNGV. The CDR3 DNA reads TGTGCCAGCAGCTTACTCTCATTGAGGAATGAGCAGTTCTTC. Translation: CASSLLSLRNEQFF.